A selection of T cell receptor beta chains follows, all from one sample in a study of cytomegalovirus exposure and HLA in healthy donors. Profiled with immunoSEQ multiplex PCR; TCRdb holds only in-frame clones, not every one. The sample contains 120,000 to 150,000 clones, about 80% of which appear only once. The material sequenced was PBMCs. The receptors stem from a male donor in good health and CMV-seronegative. Each CDR3 is given with its conserved first and last residue. A D gene is named only where the DNA matches it firmly. Clone size is not always given. Where it is, it says once, few, many or a class for expanded clones.

j_gene: TRBJ1-3
abundance: NA
v_gene: TRBV19
d_gene: NA
CDR3aa: CASSDSPGNTIYF
CDR3nt: TGTGCCAGTAGCGACAGTCCCGGAAACACCATATATTTT

j_gene: TRBJ2-2
abundance: NA
v_gene: TRBV2
d_gene: TRBD2
CDR3aa: CASSVPGLAGGNTGELFF
CDR3nt: TGTGCCAGCTCCGTCCCGGGACTAGCGGGGGGGAACACCGGGGAGCTGTTTTTT

j_gene: TRBJ2-5
abundance: NA
v_gene: TRBV7-9
d_gene: TRBD1
CDR3aa: CASSLATGLRETQYF
CDR3nt: TGTGCCAGCAGCTTAGCGACAGGGTTGAGAGAGACCCAGTACTTC

j_gene: TRBJ2-7
abundance: once
v_gene: TRBV7-2
d_gene: TRBD1
CDR3aa: CASSPPAWDRGRNYEQYF
CDR3nt: TGTGCCAGCAGCCCCCCTGCTTGGGACAGGGGGCGAAACTACGAGCAGTACTTC

j_gene: TRBJ2-3
abundance: NA
v_gene: TRBV7-9
d_gene: NA
CDR3aa: CASSRSGSTDTQYF
CDR3nt: TGTGCCAGCAGCAGGAGCGGGAGCACAGATACGCAGTATTTT

j_gene: TRBJ2-5
abundance: NA
v_gene: TRBV4-1
d_gene: NA
CDR3aa: CASSQGSILKETQYF
CDR3nt: TGCGCCAGCAGCCAAGGCTCCATACTTAAAGAGACCCAGTACTTC

j_gene: TRBJ2-7
abundance: few
v_gene: TRBV18
d_gene: NA
CDR3aa: CASRGSGTYEQYF
CDR3nt: TGTGCCAGCCGAGGTAGCGGAACCTACGAGCAGTACTTC

j_gene: TRBJ2-5
abundance: once
v_gene: TRBV9
d_gene: TRBD2
CDR3aa: CASSVRLAGEETQYF
CDR3nt: TGTGCCAGCAGCGTAAGACTAGCGGGAGAGGAGACCCAGTACTTC

j_gene: TRBJ1-2
abundance: NA
v_gene: TRBV9
d_gene: NA
CDR3aa: CASSPGTAQGGYTF
CDR3nt: TGTGCCAGCAGCCCCGGGACCGCACAGGGTGGCTACACCTTC

j_gene: TRBJ1-2
abundance: NA
v_gene: TRBV7-9
d_gene: NA
CDR3aa: CASSLVKGILDGYTF
CDR3nt: TGTGCCAGCAGCTTAGTTAAGGGGATCCTGGATGGCTACACCTTC

j_gene: TRBJ2-1
abundance: NA
v_gene: TRBV4-3
d_gene: TRBD2
CDR3aa: CASSPRLAGGYNEQFF
CDR3nt: TGCGCCAGCAGCCCACGACTAGCGGGAGGTTACAATGAGCAGTTCTTC

j_gene: TRBJ2-1
abundance: NA
v_gene: TRBV9
d_gene: TRBD1
CDR3aa: CASSVGGTGMNEQFF
CDR3nt: TGTGCCAGCAGCGTGGGGGGGACAGGGATGAATGAGCAGTTCTTC

j_gene: TRBJ2-7
abundance: NA
v_gene: TRBV29-1
d_gene: TRBD1
CDR3aa: CSVGVGQGSYAQYF
CDR3nt: TGCAGCGTTGGTGTTGGACAGGGATCCTACGCGCAGTACTTC

j_gene: TRBJ1-4
abundance: NA
v_gene: TRBV7-2
d_gene: NA
CDR3aa: CASSSQGGARGEKLFF
CDR3nt: TGTGCCAGCAGCTCCCAAGGGGGGGCGCGGGGTGAAAAACTGTTTTTT

j_gene: TRBJ2-5
abundance: NA
v_gene: TRBV5-1
d_gene: NA
CDR3aa: CASSFGPQETQYF
CDR3nt: TGCGCCAGCAGCTTCGGTCCTCAAGAGACCCAGTACTTC

j_gene: TRBJ2-4
abundance: NA
v_gene: TRBV14
d_gene: NA
CDR3aa: CASSQAGAKNIQYF
CDR3nt: TGTGCCAGCAGCCAAGCAGGAGCCAAAAACATTCAGTACTTC

j_gene: TRBJ2-2
abundance: NA
v_gene: TRBV28
d_gene: NA
CDR3aa: CASSFDIANTGELFF
CDR3nt: TGTGCCAGCAGTTTCGACATCGCGAACACCGGGGAGCTGTTTTTT

j_gene: TRBJ2-1
abundance: once
v_gene: TRBV5-5
d_gene: NA
CDR3aa: CASSLPSAVNEQFF
CDR3nt: TGTGCCAGCAGCTTGCCTAGTGCGGTCAATGAGCAGTTCTTC

j_gene: TRBJ2-5
abundance: NA
v_gene: TRBV7-9
d_gene: TRBD1
CDR3aa: CASSFRTGSQETQYF
CDR3nt: TGTGCCAGCAGCTTTAGGACAGGGAGCCAAGAGACCCAGTACTTC

j_gene: TRBJ1-5
abundance: NA
v_gene: TRBV15
d_gene: TRBD1
CDR3aa: CATSRWGQGARQPQHF
CDR3nt: TGTGCCACCAGCAGATGGGGACAGGGGGCCAGGCAGCCCCAGCATTTT

j_gene: TRBJ1-2
abundance: NA
v_gene: TRBV5-4
d_gene: NA
CDR3aa: CASSNPDGGGNGYTF
CDR3nt: TGTGCCAGCAGCAACCCCGACGGGGGAGGGAATGGCTACACCTTC

j_gene: TRBJ2-7
abundance: NA
v_gene: TRBV6-6
d_gene: TRBD1
CDR3aa: CASRQGAGYEQYF
CDR3nt: TGTGCCAGCAGACAGGGGGCGGGCTACGAGCAGTACTTC

j_gene: TRBJ2-1
abundance: NA
v_gene: TRBV7-2
d_gene: TRBD2
CDR3aa: CASSLVGTSGGASYNEQFF
CDR3nt: TGTGCCAGCAGCTTAGTCGGGACTAGCGGGGGGGCCTCCTACAATGAGCAGTTCTTC

j_gene: TRBJ1-2
abundance: NA
v_gene: TRBV5-1
d_gene: TRBD1
CDR3aa: CASSWGQGAYFGYTF
CDR3nt: TGCGCCAGCAGCTGGGGACAGGGGGCTTATTTTGGCTACACCTTC

j_gene: TRBJ2-7
abundance: NA
v_gene: TRBV5-8
d_gene: TRBD2
CDR3aa: CASRSSGLGYEQYF
CDR3nt: TGTGCCAGCAGGAGTTCGGGACTAGGCTACGAGCAGTACTTC

j_gene: TRBJ2-2
abundance: NA
v_gene: TRBV5-6
d_gene: NA
CDR3aa: CASSPGHKPNTGELFF
CDR3nt: TGTGCCAGCAGCCCTGGACACAAACCGAACACCGGGGAGCTGTTTTTT

j_gene: TRBJ1-6
abundance: NA
v_gene: TRBV30
d_gene: NA
CDR3aa: CAWSVDRIENNSPLHF
CDR3nt: TGTGCCTGGAGTGTCGACAGGATTGAGAATAATTCACCCCTCCACTTT

j_gene: TRBJ2-2
abundance: NA
v_gene: TRBV4-3
d_gene: NA
CDR3aa: CASSQVYTNTGELFF
CDR3nt: TGCGCCAGCAGCCAAGTGTATACGAACACCGGGGAGCTGTTTTTT

j_gene: TRBJ2-3
abundance: NA
v_gene: TRBV7-3
d_gene: TRBD2
CDR3aa: CASSLTSGGSTDTQYF
CDR3nt: TGTGCCAGCAGCTTAACTAGCGGGGGTAGCACAGATACGCAGTATTTT

j_gene: TRBJ2-1
abundance: few
v_gene: TRBV5-1
d_gene: NA
CDR3aa: CASSLVQNEQFF
CDR3nt: TGCGCCAGCAGCTTGGTGCAGAATGAGCAGTTCTTC

j_gene: TRBJ2-2
abundance: NA
v_gene: TRBV18
d_gene: TRBD2
CDR3aa: CASSPGLLQTGELFF
CDR3nt: TGTGCCAGCTCACCGGGACTACTACAAACCGGGGAGCTGTTTTTT

j_gene: TRBJ2-3
abundance: NA
v_gene: TRBV19
d_gene: NA
CDR3aa: CASSIARAGDTQYF
CDR3nt: TGTGCCAGTAGTATAGCGCGGGCAGGCGATACGCAGTATTTT

j_gene: TRBJ2-7
abundance: NA
v_gene: TRBV10-2
d_gene: TRBD2
CDR3aa: CASSHPSGGSYEQYF
CDR3nt: TGCGCCAGCAGCCACCCTAGCGGGGGGTCCTACGAGCAGTACTTC

j_gene: TRBJ1-1
abundance: once
v_gene: TRBV4-1
d_gene: NA
CDR3aa: CASSQEYPGDTEAFF
CDR3nt: TGCGCCAGCAGCCAAGAGTATCCGGGGGACACTGAAGCTTTCTTT

j_gene: TRBJ2-1
abundance: NA
v_gene: TRBV21-1
d_gene: NA
CDR3aa: CASSEPVTVYNEQFF
CDR3nt: TGTGCCAGCAGCGAGCCTGTTACCGTGTACAATGAGCAGTTCTTC

j_gene: TRBJ1-2
abundance: NA
v_gene: TRBV30
d_gene: TRBD1
CDR3aa: CAWSEDRLYGYTF
CDR3nt: TGTGCCTGGAGTGAGGACAGGCTCTATGGCTACACCTTC

j_gene: TRBJ1-2
abundance: NA
v_gene: TRBV6-1
d_gene: NA
CDR3aa: CASRRGQLNYGYTF
CDR3nt: TGTGCCAGCAGGAGGGGACAACTCAACTATGGCTACACCTTC

j_gene: TRBJ2-5
abundance: NA
v_gene: TRBV14
d_gene: TRBD1
CDR3aa: CASRSGGWETQYF
CDR3nt: TGTGCCAGCCGTTCAGGGGGCTGGGAGACCCAGTACTTC

j_gene: TRBJ1-2
abundance: NA
v_gene: TRBV27
d_gene: NA
CDR3aa: CASSLGAGYGYTF
CDR3nt: TGTGCCAGCAGTTTAGGGGCAGGCTATGGCTACACCTTC

j_gene: TRBJ2-3
abundance: NA
v_gene: TRBV30
d_gene: TRBD2
CDR3aa: CARALAGASDTQYF
CDR3nt: TGTGCCCGAGCACTAGCGGGGGCATCAGATACGCAGTATTTT

j_gene: TRBJ1-5
abundance: NA
v_gene: TRBV18
d_gene: TRBD1
CDR3aa: CASSPTGQGDQPQHF
CDR3nt: TGTGCCAGCTCACCAACCGGACAGGGAGATCAGCCCCAGCATTTT

j_gene: TRBJ1-6
abundance: NA
v_gene: TRBV19
d_gene: NA
CDR3aa: CASNGGAGSPLHF
CDR3nt: TGTGCCAGTAATGGGGGCGCGGGCTCACCCCTCCACTTT